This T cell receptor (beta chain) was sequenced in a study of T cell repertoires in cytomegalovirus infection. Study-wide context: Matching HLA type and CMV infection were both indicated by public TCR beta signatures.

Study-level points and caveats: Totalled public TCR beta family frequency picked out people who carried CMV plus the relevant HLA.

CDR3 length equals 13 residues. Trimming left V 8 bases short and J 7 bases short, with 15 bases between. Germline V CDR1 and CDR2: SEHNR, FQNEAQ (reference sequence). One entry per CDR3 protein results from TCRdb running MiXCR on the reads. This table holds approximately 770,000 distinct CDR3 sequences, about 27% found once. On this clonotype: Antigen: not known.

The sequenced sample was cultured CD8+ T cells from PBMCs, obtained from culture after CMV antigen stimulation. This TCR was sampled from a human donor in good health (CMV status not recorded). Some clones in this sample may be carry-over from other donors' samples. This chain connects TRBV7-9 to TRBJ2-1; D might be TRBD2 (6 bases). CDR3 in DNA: TGTGCCAGCGCACCCGGGACTCAAAATGAGCAGTTCTTC. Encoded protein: CASAPGTQNEQFF.